This TCR beta chain was found in a study of T cells in Graves' hyperthyroidism and ophthalmopathy. Researchers amplified the TCR beta CDR3 regions from RNA transcripts. The HTBI primer set served for first-round RT-PCR of the TCR CDR3. MiXCR was run by TCRdb on the multiplex PCR reads, yielding one entry per CDR3 protein. Counted here are 500,000 to 600,000 distinct CDR3 sequences, 46% occurring once; the ten biggest clones make up around 7.7%. The CDR3 is 17 amino acids. Germline CDR1 and CDR2: MGHRA and YSYEKL. The V end was cut by 0 bases, the J end by 3 bases, with 14 bases between. This clonotype showed up many times.

V usage is TRBV4-1 and J usage is TRBJ2-2; weak D call: TRBD2 (6 bases). The sequence came from a young woman with Graves' hyperthyroidism. Sequenced input: peripheral blood or thyroid tissue (not recorded which). This chain's CDR3 is CASSQDRAGWDTGELFF. In nucleotides, the CDR3 is TGCGCCAGCAGCCAAGATAGAGCGGGTTGGGACACCGGGGAGCTGTTTTTT.